A single count supports the clone carrying this T cell receptor (beta chain). This CDR3 region has 14 residues. V lost 2 bases and J lost 1, with 7 bases in between. Per the germline V gene, CDR1 is SGHDN and CDR2 is FVKESK. Measured with immunoSEQ multiplex PCR; TCRdb has only the in-frame clones, and not every one. The top ten hold 12% to 15% of the sample, which has 150,000 or so clones, around 80% seen once. This sample is drawn from a study of blood T cell repertoires in COVID-19. What was sequenced was peripheral blood. The chain carries TRBV14 and TRBJ2-3, with TRBD1 as a possible D gene (5 bases). The TCR was taken from a human donor with acute or convalescent COVID-19. The donor label of this sample is uncertain. The CDR3 region has the DNA TGTGCCAGCAGCCAAACACAGGGCACAGATACGCAGTATTTT. It codes for CASSQTQGTDTQYF.